The rows below give T cell receptor beta chains drawn from one sample of a study of blood T cell repertoires in COVID-19. Sequencing was performed with immunoSEQ multiplex PCR; in TCRdb, only in-frame clones are kept and a portion is missing. This table holds some 150,000 clones, roughly 80% found once. The sample was peripheral blood. The receptors were gathered from a woman aged 55-70 years with acute or convalescent COVID-19. Each CDR3 is given with its conserved first and last residue. Clone size is not always given. Where it is, it says once, few, many or a class for expanded clones.

V: TRBV5-4; size: .; J: TRBJ2-5; CDR3: CASSGGTSGRVPQETQYF
V: TRBV6-5; size: .; J: TRBJ2-3; CDR3: CASSYLGQSTDTQYF
V: TRBV6-1; size: .; J: TRBJ2-3; CDR3: CASSDLAGGPHTQYF
V: TRBV5-8; size: .; J: TRBJ1-4; CDR3: CASSLSVGWSSDEKLFF
V: TRBV10-3; size: few; J: TRBJ2-2; CDR3: CAISDYSGGAGELFF
V: TRBV19; size: .; J: TRBJ2-5; CDR3: CASSVTGTYQETQYF
V: TRBV28; size: .; J: TRBJ1-2; CDR3: CASSFRTGVFRGYTF
V: TRBV28; size: .; J: TRBJ1-2; CDR3: CASSLVRQVDGYTF
V: TRBV3-1/TRBV3-2; size: .; J: TRBJ1-6; CDR3: CASSQERGVRVNSPLHF
V: TRBV15; size: .; J: TRBJ1-2; CDR3: CATSRDKTRSSGYGYTF
V: TRBV5-6; size: .; J: TRBJ2-5; CDR3: CASSQRVPETQYF
V: TRBV6-5; size: .; J: TRBJ1-6; CDR3: CASSPSFSPLHF
V: TRBV7-9; size: .; J: TRBJ1-6; CDR3: CASSLGTGFYNSPLHF
V: TRBV28; size: .; J: TRBJ1-2; CDR3: CASTPSRGQNYGYTF
V: TRBV18; size: once; J: TRBJ1-6; CDR3: CASSPVRDNSPLHF
V: TRBV19; size: .; J: TRBJ1-2; CDR3: CASSMRLRGLGEGYTF
V: TRBV3-1/TRBV3-2; size: .; J: TRBJ1-5; CDR3: CASSQAGGLGQPQHF
V: TRBV19; size: few; J: TRBJ2-5; CDR3: CASSMGQAVTEETQYF